Below, 15 T cell receptor beta chains from the same sample are listed, as sequenced in a study of long-term antiretroviral therapy in people with HIV. The authors ran the immunoSEQ assay, v3.0, at survey level. Profiling relied on immunoSEQ multiplex PCR, and the TCRdb table lists in-frame clones only, not all of them. Of over 35,000 clones in the sample, 75% to 90% are singletons; the top ten hold roughly 5%. This specimen consisted of unsorted PBMCs, obtained 1.5 years after starting antiretroviral therapy. Receptors were obtained from a man between 18 and 29 years old with HIV.

The V and J genes are TRBV7-9 and TRBJ2-2, with D unresolved. Looked up from germline, CDR1 is SEHNR and CDR2 is FQNEAQ (reference sequence). The CDR3 runs to 11 residues. The V and J ends lost 8 bases and 3 bases respectively, with 4 bases between them. The CDR3 spells CASGDTGELFF. Here the CDR3 DNA reads TGTGCCAGCGGTGACACCGGGGAGCTGTTTTTT.

This chain uses TRBV19 with TRBJ2-7; D remains ambiguous. Germline-derived CDR1 and CDR2 are LNHDA and SQIVND (reference sequence). V was cut by 9 bases and J by 4 bases, with 10 bases left in between. The CDR3 extends over 11 amino acids. The CDR3 loop is CASSRGYEQYF. In DNA, the CDR3 is TGTGCCAGCAGTCGAGGTTACGAGCAGTACTTC.

The chain employs TRBV5-1 and TRBJ2-7, with D possibly TRBD2 on 6 matching bases. Germline assignment: CDR1 SGHRS and CDR2 YFSETQ. The CDR3 sequence is 14 residues long. V was cut by 3 bases and J by 4 bases, with 14 bases left in between. This chain's CDR3 is CASSYYGGMYEQYF. The CDR3 nucleotides read TGCGCCAGCAGCTATTACGGGGGAATGTACGAGCAGTACTTC.

The gene calls are TRBV10-3 and TRBJ2-1; D ambiguous. V lost 3 bases to trimming and J lost 0 bases, with 9 bases between them. Looked up from germline, CDR1 is ENHRY and CDR2 is SYGVKD. The CDR3 extends over 15 amino acids. CDR3: CAISDDSLSYNEQFF. In DNA form, the CDR3 reads TGTGCCATCAGTGATGACTCACTCTCCTACAATGAGCAGTTCTTC.

In its sample, this clone ranks as medium-sized. The sample carries other DNA sequences with the same CDR3. This chain connects TRBV29-1 to TRBJ2-7; TRBD1 agrees at 10 bases. Trimming took 2 bases from V and 3 from J; bases not matched to a gene: 4. Looked up from germline, CDR1 is SQVTM and CDR2 is ANQGSEA. The CDR3 length is 14 residues. The CDR3 region is CSVEIGDRGYEQYF. The DNA of the CDR3 is TGCAGCGTTGAAATTGGGGACAGGGGCTACGAGCAGTACTTC.

This chain connects TRBV11-2 to TRBJ2-5, with 13 nucleotides matching TRBD2. Germline V CDR1 and CDR2: SGHAT, FQNNGV. Losses at the gene ends were 5 bases for V and 12 bases for J; bases not matched to a gene: 3. The CDR3 covers 12 residues. Here the CDR3 DNA reads TGTGCCAGCAGCCTGGGACTAGCGGGAAAGTACTTC. Protein sequence: CASSLGLAGKYF. Full variable domain (remainder filled in from reference TRBV11-2 and TRBJ2-5): EAGVAQSPRYKIIEKRQSVAFWCNPISGHATLYWYQQILGQGPKLLIQFQNNGVVDDSQLPKDRFSAERLKGVDSTLKIQPAKLEDSAVYLCASSLGLAGKYFGPGTRLLVL.

This clone came up a few times. The chain combines TRBV5-1 with TRBJ1-1; possible D gene TRBD1, 6 bases. The germline gives CDR1 SGHRS, CDR2 YFSETQ. This CDR3 contains 14 residues. Trimming removed 4 bases at V and 1 base at J, with 11 bases between. The DNA of the CDR3 is TGCGCCAGCAGCCTACAGGGTCGGAACACTGAAGCTTTCTTT. Translating gives CASSLQGRNTEAFF.

V gene TRBV19 combines with J gene TRBJ2-7, with D perhaps being TRBD1 or TRBD2 (5 bases each). The CDR3 contains 13 residues. V gave up 6 bases and J gave up 2 bases, with 11 bases separating them. CDR1 is LNHDA, CDR2 SQIVND, per germline (reference sequence). CDR3 sequence: CASSLGTPYEQYF. In nucleotides, the CDR3 is TGTGCCAGTAGCCTCGGGACGCCCTACGAGCAGTACTTC. Variable domain in full (rest from reference TRBV19 and TRBJ2-7): DGGITQSPKYLFRKEGQNVTLSCEQNLNHDAMYWYRQDPGQGLRLIYYSQIVNDFQKGDIAEGYSVSREKKESFPLTVTSAQKNPTAFYLCASSLGTPYEQYFGPGTRLTVT.

The chain employs TRBV5-1 and TRBJ1-1; the match to TRBD1 covers 7 bases. This CDR3 is built from 14 residues. The trim removed 5 bases at V and 7 bases at J, leaving 11 bases unmatched. Germline CDR1 and CDR2: SGHRS and YFSETQ. CDR3 in DNA: TGCGCCAGCAGGTTGACGGGACAGCACCATGAAGCTTTCTTT. Amino acids: CASRLTGQHHEAFF.

The rearrangement links TRBV18 to TRBJ2-2; 8 bases are shared with TRBD2. The CDR3 has 16 residues. Germline values: CDR1 KGHSH, CDR2 LQKENI. V was clipped by 3 bases and J by 5 bases; unmatched bases: 8. The CDR3 reads CASSPVQAGETGELFF. As DNA, the CDR3 is TGTGCCAGCTCACCCGTACAAGCGGGAGAGACCGGGGAGCTGTTTTTT.

This clone was detected once. The chain combines TRBV19 with TRBJ2-1; TRBD2 matches at 16 bases. The CDR3 runs to 18 residues. Germline CDR1 and CDR2: LNHDA and SQIVND (reference sequence). The V and J ends lost 7 bases and 6 bases, in that order; junction bases with no gene match: 12. CDR3 sequence reads: CASTTTGLAGGKRNEQFF. The CDR3, as DNA: TGTGCCAGTACTACCACGGGACTAGCGGGAGGGAAGCGCAATGAGCAGTTCTTC.

This clone occurred a few times. J is TRBJ2-1 and V is TRBV6-5, with 7 bases fitting TRBD1. Looked up from germline, CDR1 is MNHEY and CDR2 is SVGAGI. The J segment lost 9 bases and the V segment lost 7 bases, leaving 15 bases of the junction unmatched. The length of the CDR3 is 15 residues. The CDR3 here is CASKPDRVKGSEQFF. The CDR3 nucleotides are TGTGCCAGCAAACCCGACAGGGTAAAGGGGAGTGAGCAGTTCTTC.

This clone was seen a few times. The rearrangement uses TRBV2 and TRBJ1-5; D may be TRBD1 (6 bases). This CDR3 has 14 residues. The V gene's germline CDR1 is SNHLY and CDR2 FYNNEI. V was trimmed by 5 bases and J by 3 bases, leaving 11 bases between them. The CDR3 sequence: CASSQQGPNQPQHF. CDR3 nucleotide sequence: TGTGCCAGCAGTCAACAGGGCCCCAATCAGCCCCAGCATTTT.

The chain employs TRBV5-1 and TRBJ2-7; 7 bases line up with TRBD2. CDR3 size: 14 residues. Trimming cost V 6 bases and J 4 bases; bases outside gene matches: 10. Germline assignment: CDR1 SGHRS and CDR2 YFSETQ. The CDR3 DNA reads as TGCGCCAGCACCCCCGGGACTATTCTTTACGAGCAGTACTTC. Its protein is CASTPGTILYEQYF.

The chain joins TRBV30 to TRBJ2-3; D is possibly TRBD2 (5 bases). The ends were cut back, 1 base at V and 7 bases at J, with 21 bases in the middle. The CDR3 loop spans 16 amino acids. Germline CDR1 and CDR2: GTSNPN and SVGIG (reference sequence). The CDR3 nucleotides are TGTGCCTGGAGTGATAGGACTCTGCTCTCGATACATACGCAGTATTTT. It codes for CAWSDRTLLSIHTQYF.